What follows describes a single T cell receptor (beta chain). Original methodology: Estimation of nucleated cell counts was performed using reference gene primer amplification. Assay: immunoSEQ multiplex PCR; the TCRdb copy retains only in-frame clones and omits some. D and trimming come from the DNA, and the V and J calls and clone size come from that table. The sample shows about 210,000 clones, over 80% of them seen only once. The data derive from a study of blood T cell repertoires in COVID-19. Study background: Sources were T cells, B-cell-depleted T cells, or PBMCs; the material itself was cDNA or gDNA.

Cohort allocation depended upon clinical history that participants reported. Germline V lookup: CDR1 MNHEY, CDR2 SVGEGT. The CDR3 length is 15 residues. V lost 6 bases and J 3 bases, leaving 15 bases between the germline ends. This TCR was recovered from a woman in her 30s who had been exposed to COVID-19. Specimen: PBMCs or T cells enriched from blood (not recorded which). The chain recombines TRBV6-2 or TRBV6-3 with TRBJ1-5, with D tentatively TRBD1 (5 bases). The CDR3 DNA follows: TGTGCCAGCAGCCTCAAGACAGATAACAATCAGCCCCAGCATTTT. Amino acid sequence: CASSLKTDNNQPQHF.